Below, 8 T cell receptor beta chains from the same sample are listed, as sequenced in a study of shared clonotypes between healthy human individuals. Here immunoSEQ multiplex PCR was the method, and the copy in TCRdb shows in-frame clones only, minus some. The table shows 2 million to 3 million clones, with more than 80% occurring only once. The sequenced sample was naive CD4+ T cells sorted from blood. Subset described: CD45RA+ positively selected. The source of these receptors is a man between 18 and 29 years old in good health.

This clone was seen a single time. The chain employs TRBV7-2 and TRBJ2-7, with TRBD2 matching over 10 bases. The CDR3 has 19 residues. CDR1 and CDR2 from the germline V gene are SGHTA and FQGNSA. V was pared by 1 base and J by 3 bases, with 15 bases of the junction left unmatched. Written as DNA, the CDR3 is TGTGCCAGCAGCTTAGGTAAATTTGGACTAGCGGAGAGAAGCTACGAGCAGTACTTC. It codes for CASSLGKFGLAERSYEQYF.

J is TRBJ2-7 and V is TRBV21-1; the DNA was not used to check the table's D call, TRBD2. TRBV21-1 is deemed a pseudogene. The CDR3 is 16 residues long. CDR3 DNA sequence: TGTGCCAGCAGCAAAAAGAGGGACTGTTTAGTCCACGAGCAGTACTTC. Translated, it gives CASSKKRDCLVHEQYF.

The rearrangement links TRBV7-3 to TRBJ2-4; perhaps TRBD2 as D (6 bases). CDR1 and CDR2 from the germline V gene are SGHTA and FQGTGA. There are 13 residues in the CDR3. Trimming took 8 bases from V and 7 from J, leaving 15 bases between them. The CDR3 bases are TGTGCCAGCGCGCGCGGGGAGATGAACATTCAGTACTTC. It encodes CASARGEMNIQYF.

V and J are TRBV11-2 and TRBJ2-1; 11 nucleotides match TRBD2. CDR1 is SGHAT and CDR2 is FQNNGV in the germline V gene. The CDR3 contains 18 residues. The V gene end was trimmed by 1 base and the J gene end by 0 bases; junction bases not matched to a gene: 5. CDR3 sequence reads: CASSLGQTSGSSYNEQFF. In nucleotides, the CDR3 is TGTGCCAGCAGCTTAGGCCAAACTAGCGGGAGCTCCTACAATGAGCAGTTCTTC.

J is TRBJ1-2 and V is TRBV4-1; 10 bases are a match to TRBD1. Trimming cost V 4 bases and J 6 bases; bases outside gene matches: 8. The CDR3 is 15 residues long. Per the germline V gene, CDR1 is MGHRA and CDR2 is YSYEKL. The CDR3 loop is CASSRTQTGGDGYTF. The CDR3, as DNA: TGCGCCAGCAGCCGAACTCAGACAGGGGGCGATGGCTACACCTTC.

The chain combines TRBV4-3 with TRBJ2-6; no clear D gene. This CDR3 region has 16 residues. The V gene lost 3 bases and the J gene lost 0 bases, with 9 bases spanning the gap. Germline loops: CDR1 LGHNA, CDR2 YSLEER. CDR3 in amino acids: CASSQFFVSGANVLTF. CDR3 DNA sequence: TGCGCCAGCAGCCAGTTCTTCGTCTCTGGGGCCAACGTCCTGACTTTC.

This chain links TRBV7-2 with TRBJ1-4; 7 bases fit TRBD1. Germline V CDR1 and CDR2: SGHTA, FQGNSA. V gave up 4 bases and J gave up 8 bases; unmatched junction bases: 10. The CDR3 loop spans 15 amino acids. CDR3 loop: CASSSLALGGEKLFF. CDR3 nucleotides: TGTGCCAGCAGCTCCCTCGCCCTAGGGGGCGAAAAACTGTTTTTT.

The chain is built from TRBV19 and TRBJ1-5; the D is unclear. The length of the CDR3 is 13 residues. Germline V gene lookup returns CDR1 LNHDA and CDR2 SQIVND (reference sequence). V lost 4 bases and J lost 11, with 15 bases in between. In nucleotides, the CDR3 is TGTGCCAGTAGTAGGTCCCCCAAAGTGGCCCAGCATTTT. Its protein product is CASSRSPKVAQHF. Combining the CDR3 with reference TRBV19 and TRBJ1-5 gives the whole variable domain DGGITQSPKYLFRKEGQNVTLSCEQNLNHDAMYWYRQDPGQGLRLIYYSQIVNDFQKGDIAEGYSVSREKKESFPLTVTSAQKNPTAFYLCASSRSPKVAQHFGDGTRLSIL.